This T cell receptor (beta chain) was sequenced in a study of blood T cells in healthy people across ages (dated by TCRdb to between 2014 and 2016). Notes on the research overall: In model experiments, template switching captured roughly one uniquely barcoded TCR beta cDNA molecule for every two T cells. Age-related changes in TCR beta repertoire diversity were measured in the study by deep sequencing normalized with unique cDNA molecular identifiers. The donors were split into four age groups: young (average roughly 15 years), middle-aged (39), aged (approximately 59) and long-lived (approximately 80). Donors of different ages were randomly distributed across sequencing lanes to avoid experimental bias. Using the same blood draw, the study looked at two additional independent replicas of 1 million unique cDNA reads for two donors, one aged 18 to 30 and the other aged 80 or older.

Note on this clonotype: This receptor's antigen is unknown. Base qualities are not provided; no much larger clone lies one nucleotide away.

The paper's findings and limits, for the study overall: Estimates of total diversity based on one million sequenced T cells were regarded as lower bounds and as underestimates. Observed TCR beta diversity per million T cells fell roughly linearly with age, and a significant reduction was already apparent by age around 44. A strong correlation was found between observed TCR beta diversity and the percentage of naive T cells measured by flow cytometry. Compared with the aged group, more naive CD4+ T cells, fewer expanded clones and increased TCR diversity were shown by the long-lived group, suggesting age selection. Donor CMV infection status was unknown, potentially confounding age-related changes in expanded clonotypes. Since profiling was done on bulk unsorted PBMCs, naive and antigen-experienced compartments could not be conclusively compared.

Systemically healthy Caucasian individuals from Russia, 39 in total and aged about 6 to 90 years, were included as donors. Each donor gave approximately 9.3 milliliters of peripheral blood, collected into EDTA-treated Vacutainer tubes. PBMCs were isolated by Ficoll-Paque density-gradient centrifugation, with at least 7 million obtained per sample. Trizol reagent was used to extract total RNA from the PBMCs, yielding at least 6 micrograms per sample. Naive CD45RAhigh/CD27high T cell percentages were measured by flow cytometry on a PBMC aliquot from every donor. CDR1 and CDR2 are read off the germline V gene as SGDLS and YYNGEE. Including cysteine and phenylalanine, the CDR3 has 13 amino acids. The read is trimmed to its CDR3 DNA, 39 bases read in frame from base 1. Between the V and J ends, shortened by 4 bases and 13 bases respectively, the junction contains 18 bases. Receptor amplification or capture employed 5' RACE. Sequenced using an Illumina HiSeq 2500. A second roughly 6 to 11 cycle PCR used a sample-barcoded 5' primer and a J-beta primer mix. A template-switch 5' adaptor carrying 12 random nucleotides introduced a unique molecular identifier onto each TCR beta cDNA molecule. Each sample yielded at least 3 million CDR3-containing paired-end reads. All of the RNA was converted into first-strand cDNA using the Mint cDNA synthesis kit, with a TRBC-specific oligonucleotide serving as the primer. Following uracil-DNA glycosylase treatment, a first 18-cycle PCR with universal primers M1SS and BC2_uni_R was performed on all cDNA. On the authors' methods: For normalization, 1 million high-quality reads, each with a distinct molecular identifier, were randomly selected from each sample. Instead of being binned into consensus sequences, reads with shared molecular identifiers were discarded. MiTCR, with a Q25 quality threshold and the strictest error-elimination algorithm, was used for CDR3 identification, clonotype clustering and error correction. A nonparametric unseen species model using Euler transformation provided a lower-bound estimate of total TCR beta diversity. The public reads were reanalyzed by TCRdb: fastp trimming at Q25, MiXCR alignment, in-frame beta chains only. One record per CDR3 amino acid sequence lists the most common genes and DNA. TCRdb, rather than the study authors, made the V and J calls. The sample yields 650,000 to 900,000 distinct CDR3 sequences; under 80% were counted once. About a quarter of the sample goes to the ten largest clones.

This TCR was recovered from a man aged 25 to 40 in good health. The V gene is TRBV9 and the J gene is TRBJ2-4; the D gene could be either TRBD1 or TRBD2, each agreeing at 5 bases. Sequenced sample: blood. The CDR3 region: CASSNSKDRGQYF. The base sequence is TGTGCCAGCAGCAATTCCAAAGACAGAGGGCAGTACTTC.